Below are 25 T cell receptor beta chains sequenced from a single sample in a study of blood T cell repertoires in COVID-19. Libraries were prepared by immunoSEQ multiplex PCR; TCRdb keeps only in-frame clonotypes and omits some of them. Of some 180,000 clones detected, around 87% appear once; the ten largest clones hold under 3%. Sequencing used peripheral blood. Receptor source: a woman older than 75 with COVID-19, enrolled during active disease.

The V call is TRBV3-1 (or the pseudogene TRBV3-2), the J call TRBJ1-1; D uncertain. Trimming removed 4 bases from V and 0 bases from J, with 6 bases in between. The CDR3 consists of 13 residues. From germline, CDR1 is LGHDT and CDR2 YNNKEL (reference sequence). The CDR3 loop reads CASSRTLNTEAFF. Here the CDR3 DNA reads TGTGCCAGCAGCCGAACATTGAACACTGAAGCTTTCTTT.

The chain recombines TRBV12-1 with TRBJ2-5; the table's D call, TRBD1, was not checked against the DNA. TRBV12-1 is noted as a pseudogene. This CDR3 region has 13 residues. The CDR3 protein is CASSWTGQETQYF. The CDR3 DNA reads TGTGCCAGCAGCTGGACAGGACAAGAGACCCAGTACTTC.

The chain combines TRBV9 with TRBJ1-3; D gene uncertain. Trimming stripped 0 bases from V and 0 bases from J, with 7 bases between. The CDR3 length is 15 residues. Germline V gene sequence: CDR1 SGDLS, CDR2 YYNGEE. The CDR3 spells CASSVAASSGNTIYF. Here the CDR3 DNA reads TGTGCCAGCAGCGTAGCCGCGAGCTCTGGAAACACCATATATTTT.

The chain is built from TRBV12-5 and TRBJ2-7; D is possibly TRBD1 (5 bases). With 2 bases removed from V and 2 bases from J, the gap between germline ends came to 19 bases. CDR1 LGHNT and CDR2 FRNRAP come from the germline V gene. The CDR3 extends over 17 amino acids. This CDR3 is CASGLYPGQGGTYEQYF. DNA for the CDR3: TGTGCTAGTGGTTTGTACCCCGGCCAGGGTGGTACCTACGAGCAGTACTTC.

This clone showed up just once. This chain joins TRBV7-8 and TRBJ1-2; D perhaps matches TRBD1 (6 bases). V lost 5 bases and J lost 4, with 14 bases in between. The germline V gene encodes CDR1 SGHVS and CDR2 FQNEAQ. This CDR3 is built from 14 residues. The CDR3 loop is CASSARGRSYGYTF. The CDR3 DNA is TGTGCCAGCAGCGCCAGGGGCCGTAGCTATGGCTACACCTTC.

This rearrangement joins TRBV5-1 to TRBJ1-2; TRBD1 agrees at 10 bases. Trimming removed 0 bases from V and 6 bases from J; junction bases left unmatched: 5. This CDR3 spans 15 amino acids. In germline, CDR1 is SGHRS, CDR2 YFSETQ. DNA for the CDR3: TGCGCCAGCAGCTTGGCGGGACAGGGGTCACATGGCTACACCTTC. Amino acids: CASSLAGQGSHGYTF. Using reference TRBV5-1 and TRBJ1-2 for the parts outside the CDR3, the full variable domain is KAGVTQTPRYLIKTRGQQVTLSCSPISGHRSVSWYQQTPGQGLQFLFEYFSETQRNKGNFPGRFSGRQFSNSRSEMNVSTLELGDSALYLCASSLAGQGSHGYTFGSGTRLTVV.

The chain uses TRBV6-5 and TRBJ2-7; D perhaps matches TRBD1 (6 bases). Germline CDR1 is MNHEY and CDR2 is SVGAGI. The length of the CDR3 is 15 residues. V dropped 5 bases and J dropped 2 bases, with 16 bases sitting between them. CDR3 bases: TGTGCCAGCAGTCGCCGGGCAGGGGCGACCTACGAGCAGTACTTC. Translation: CASSRRAGATYEQYF.

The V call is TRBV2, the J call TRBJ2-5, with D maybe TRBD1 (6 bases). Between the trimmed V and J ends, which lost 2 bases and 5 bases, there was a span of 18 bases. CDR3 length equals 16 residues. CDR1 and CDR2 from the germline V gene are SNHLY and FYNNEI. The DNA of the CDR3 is TGTGCCAGCAGTGAATGGGCAGGGGTAGGGTCGGAGACCCAGTACTTC. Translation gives CASSEWAGVGSETQYF.

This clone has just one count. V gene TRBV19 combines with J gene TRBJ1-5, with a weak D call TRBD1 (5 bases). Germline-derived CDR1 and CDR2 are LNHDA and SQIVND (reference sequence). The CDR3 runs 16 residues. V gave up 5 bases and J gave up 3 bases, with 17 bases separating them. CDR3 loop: CASSLGHRIANQPQHF. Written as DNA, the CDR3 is TGTGCCAGTAGTCTCGGACATCGTATTGCCAATCAGCCCCAGCATTTT.

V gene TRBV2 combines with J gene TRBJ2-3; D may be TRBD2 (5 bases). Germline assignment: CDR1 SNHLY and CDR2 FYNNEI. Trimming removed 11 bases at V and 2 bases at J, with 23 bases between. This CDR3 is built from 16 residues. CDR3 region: CAGIGDGDRNTDTQYF. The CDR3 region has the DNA TGTGCCGGAATCGGAGACGGGGATCGAAACACAGATACGCAGTATTTT.

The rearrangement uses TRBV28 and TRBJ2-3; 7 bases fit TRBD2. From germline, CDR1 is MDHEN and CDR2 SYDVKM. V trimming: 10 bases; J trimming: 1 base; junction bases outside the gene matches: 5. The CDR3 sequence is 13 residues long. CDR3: CAIQRGRTDTQYF. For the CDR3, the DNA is TGTGCCATCCAGCGGGGTCGCACAGATACGCAGTATTTT.

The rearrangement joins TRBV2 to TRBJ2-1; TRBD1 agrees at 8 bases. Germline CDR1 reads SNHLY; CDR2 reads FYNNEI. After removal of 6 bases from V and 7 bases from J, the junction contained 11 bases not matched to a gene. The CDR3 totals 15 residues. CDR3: CASRGPGQGLNEQFF. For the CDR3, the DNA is TGTGCCAGCAGGGGGCCCGGACAGGGCCTAAATGAGCAGTTCTTC.

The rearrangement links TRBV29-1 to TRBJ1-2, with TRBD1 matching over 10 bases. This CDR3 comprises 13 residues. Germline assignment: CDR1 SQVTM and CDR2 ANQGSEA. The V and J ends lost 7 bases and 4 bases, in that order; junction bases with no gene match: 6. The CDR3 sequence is CSAGTGVGYGYTF. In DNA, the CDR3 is TGCAGCGCCGGGACAGGGGTTGGCTATGGCTACACCTTC. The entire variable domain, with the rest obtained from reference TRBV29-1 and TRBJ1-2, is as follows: SAVISQKPSRDICQRGTSLTIQCQVDSQVTMMFWYRQQPGQSLTLIATANQGSEATYESGFVIDKFPISRPNLTFSTLTVSNMSPEDSSIYLCSAGTGVGYGYTFGSGTRLTVV.

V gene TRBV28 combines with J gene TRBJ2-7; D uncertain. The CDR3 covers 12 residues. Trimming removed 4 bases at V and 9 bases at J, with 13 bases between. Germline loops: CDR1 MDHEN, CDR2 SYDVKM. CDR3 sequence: CASSSPDTGQYF. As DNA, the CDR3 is TGTGCCAGCAGTTCACCCGATACGGGGCAGTACTTC.

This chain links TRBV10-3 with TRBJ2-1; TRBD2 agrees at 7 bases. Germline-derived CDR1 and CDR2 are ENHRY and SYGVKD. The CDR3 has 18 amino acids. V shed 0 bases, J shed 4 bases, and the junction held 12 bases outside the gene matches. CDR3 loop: CAISESKRLADGYNEQFF. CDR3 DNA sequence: TGTGCCATCAGTGAGTCGAAAAGGCTAGCGGATGGTTACAATGAGCAGTTCTTC.

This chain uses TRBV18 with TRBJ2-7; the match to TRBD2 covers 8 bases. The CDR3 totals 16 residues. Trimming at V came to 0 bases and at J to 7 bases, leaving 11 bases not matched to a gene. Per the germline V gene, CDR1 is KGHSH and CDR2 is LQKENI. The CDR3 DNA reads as TGTGCCAGCTCACCACCCCTACAGGGACGGGGGGGGGAGCAGTACTTC. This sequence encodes CASSPPLQGRGGEQYF.

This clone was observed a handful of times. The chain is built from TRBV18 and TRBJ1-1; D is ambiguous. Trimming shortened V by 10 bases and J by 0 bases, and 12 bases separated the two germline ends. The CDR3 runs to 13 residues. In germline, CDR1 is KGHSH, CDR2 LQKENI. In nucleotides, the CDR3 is TGTGCCACCATCAGTCCACTGAACACTGAAGCTTTCTTT. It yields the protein CATISPLNTEAFF.

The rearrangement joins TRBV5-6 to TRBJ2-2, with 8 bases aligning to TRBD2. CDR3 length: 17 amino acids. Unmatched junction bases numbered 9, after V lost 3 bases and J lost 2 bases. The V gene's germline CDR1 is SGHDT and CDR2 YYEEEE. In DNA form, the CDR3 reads TGTGCCAGCAGCTCCATACTAGCGGAGATAAACACCGGGGAGCTGTTTTTT. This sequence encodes CASSSILAEINTGELFF.

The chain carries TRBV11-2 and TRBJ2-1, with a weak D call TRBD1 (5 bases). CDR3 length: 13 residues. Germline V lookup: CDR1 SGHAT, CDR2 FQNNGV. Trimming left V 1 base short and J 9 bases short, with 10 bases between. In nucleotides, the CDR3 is TGTGCCAGCAGCTTAGCCAGGGTCAGTGAGCAGTTCTTC. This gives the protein CASSLARVSEQFF.

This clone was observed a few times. The CDR3 here is CASSKSGTSGANRNTGELFF. The CDR3 DNA reads TGTGCCAGCAGCAAATCCGGGACTAGCGGGGCTAATAGGAACACCGGGGAGCTGTTTTTT. The chain carries TRBV21-1 and TRBJ2-2; the table names TRBD2, a call not compared with the DNA. TRBV21-1 has pseudogene status. This CDR3 region has 20 residues.

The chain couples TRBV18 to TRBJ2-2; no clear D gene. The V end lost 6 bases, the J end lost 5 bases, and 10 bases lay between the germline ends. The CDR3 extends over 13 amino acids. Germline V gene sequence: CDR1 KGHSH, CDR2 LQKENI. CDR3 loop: CASSLLRTGELFF. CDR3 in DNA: TGTGCCAGCTCCCTTCTGAGGACCGGGGAGCTGTTTTTT. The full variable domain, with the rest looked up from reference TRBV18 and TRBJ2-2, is NAGVMQNPRHLVRRRGQEARLRCSPMKGHSHVYWYRQLPEEGLKFMVYLQKENIIDESGMPKERFSAEFPKEGPSILRIQQVVRGDSAAYFCASSLLRTGELFFGEGSRLTVL.

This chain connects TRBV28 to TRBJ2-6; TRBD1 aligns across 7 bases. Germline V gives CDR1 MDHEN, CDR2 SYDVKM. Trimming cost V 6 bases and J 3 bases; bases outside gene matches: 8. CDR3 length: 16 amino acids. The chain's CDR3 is CASRKPAGGGANVLTF. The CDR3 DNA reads TGTGCCAGCAGAAAACCCGCAGGGGGTGGGGCCAACGTCCTGACTTTC.

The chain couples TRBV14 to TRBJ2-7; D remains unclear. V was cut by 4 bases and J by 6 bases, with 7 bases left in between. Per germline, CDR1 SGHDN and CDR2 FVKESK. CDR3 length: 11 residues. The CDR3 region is CASSLSSEQYF. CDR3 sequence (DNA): TGTGCCAGCAGCCTTAGCAGCGAGCAGTACTTC.

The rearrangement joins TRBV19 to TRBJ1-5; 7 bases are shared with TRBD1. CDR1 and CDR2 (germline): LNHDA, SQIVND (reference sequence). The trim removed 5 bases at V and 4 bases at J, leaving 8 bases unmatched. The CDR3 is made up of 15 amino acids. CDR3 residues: CASSSGGIWNQPQHF. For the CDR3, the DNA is TGTGCCAGTAGTTCAGGGGGAATCTGGAATCAGCCCCAGCATTTT.

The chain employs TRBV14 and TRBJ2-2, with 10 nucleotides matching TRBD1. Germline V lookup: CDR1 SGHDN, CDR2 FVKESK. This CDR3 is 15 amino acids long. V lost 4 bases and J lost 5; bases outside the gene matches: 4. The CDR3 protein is CASSPVDRGTGELFF. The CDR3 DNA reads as TGTGCCAGCAGCCCAGTGGACAGGGGGACCGGGGAGCTGTTTTTT.